This paragraph reports one T cell receptor (beta chain). Authors' processing steps: Estimated nucleated cell counts came from reference gene primer amplification. Clones were read by immunoSEQ multiplex PCR, and TCRdb kept only the in-frame ones, dropping some. D and trimming were read from the DNA, whereas the V and J calls and clone size are those reported in that table. The sample has 110,000 to 150,000 clones; under 90% are singletons. The data stem from a study of blood T cell repertoires in COVID-19. In the study overall: The study drew acute and convalescent COVID-19 samples from the United States, Italy and Spain. The cDNA or gDNA used as material had been derived from T cells, B-cell-depleted T cells, or PBMCs.

This CDR3 spans 16 amino acids. Germline assignment: CDR1 KGHDR and CDR2 SFDVKD. The V segment lost 3 bases and the J segment 1 base; nucleotides outside the gene matches: 8. The sequencing sample was made of peripheral blood. The TCR comes from a human donor in a cohort sampled during active COVID-19. The chain recombines TRBV24-1 with TRBJ2-7; 7 nucleotides line up with TRBD1. The CDR3 protein is CATSDLRQGPSYEQYF. For the CDR3, the DNA is TGTGCCACCAGTGATCTTAGACAGGGACCGTCCTACGAGCAGTACTTC.